This is a list of T cell receptor beta chains from one sample in a study of T cells in Graves' hyperthyroidism and ophthalmopathy. In TCRdb, the multiplex PCR reads were re-called with MiXCR into one record per CDR3 protein. In the table there are more than 300,000 distinct CDR3 sequences, approximately 17% of which are singletons. The sequenced material came from blood. All receptors derive from a man aged 18 to 30 with Graves' ophthalmopathy. CDR3s include the opening cysteine and the closing phenylalanine or tryptophan. D genes are given only for firm matches. Size values are once, few and many counts, or a class for expanded clones, and some rows have none.

V,D,J,size,length,DNA,CDR3
TRBV19,NA,TRBJ2-5,once,16,TGTGCCAGTAGTGAGGGTCGGGGGCGGACGCAAGAGACCCGGTACTTC,CASSEGRGRTQETRYF
TRBV20-1,TRBD2,TRBJ2-3,many,15,TGCAGTGCCCCCCCGGGACTAGCGGGACTAGATACGCAGTATTTT,CSAPPGLAGLDTQYF
TRBV2,NA,TRBJ1-1,NA,15,TGTGCCAGCAGTGATAAGGATCGGGGGGACACTGAAGCTTTCTTT,CASSDKDRGDTEAFF
TRBV11-2,TRBD1,TRBJ2-1,NA,15,TGTGCCAGCAGCCAGGGACAGGGCTCCTACAATGAGCAGTTCTTC,CASSQGQGSYNEQFF
TRBV12-3/TRBV12-4,NA,TRBJ2-5,many,13,TGTGCCAGTTCAACGGGGGGCACGGAGACCCAGTACTTC,CASSTGGTETQYF
TRBV14,NA,TRBJ2-1,NA,16,TGTGCCAGCAGCCAAAGGTATAGTCCTACTTATAATGAGCAGTTCTTC,CASSQRYSPTYNEQFF
TRBV6-1,NA,TRBJ1-1,NA,14,TGTGCCAGCATTCCCGGCATTGAGTTGCCTGAAGCTTTCTTT,CASIPGIELPEAFF
TRBV5-8,NA,TRBJ1-2,few,13,TGTGCCAGCAGCCCCAGGTATGCGGATGGCTACACCTTC,CASSPRYADGYTF
TRBV4-1,TRBD1,TRBJ2-7,NA,17,TGCGCCAGCAGCCAAGAAACCGGGACAGGGGGGACCTACGAGCAGTACTTC,CASSQETGTGGTYEQYF
TRBV6-1,NA,TRBJ2-7,NA,12,TGTGCCAGCAGTAGGACAAACTACGAGCAGTACTTC,CASSRTNYEQYF
TRBV7-2,TRBD1,TRBJ1-3,many,15,TGTGCCAGCAGCTCCACAGGGGGCGGTGGAAACACCATATATTTT,CASSSTGGGGNTIYF
TRBV28,NA,TRBJ2-7,many,13,TGTGCCAGCTTGCAGGGGGGAGACTACGAGCAGTACTTC,CASLQGGDYEQYF
TRBV20-1,NA,TRBJ2-5,many,14,TGCAGTGCTCCGGGTGAGGGGGGATTCGGGACCCAGTACTTC,CSAPGEGGFGTQYF
TRBV7-8,NA,TRBJ1-2,NA,15,TGTGCCAGCAGCTTAGCTTGGGACTCATACTATGGCTACACCTTC,CASSLAWDSYYGYTF
TRBV6-6,TRBD2,TRBJ2-3,NA,16,TGTGCCAGCAGTTACTCCGGCGGGGGGCAACGGGATACGCAGTATTTT,CASSYSGGGQRDTQYF
TRBV2,NA,TRBJ2-5,many,12,TGTGCCAGCAGGTTAAGGAGGTCCGTAGGGTACTTC,CASRLRRSVGYF
TRBV6-6,NA,TRBJ1-1,NA,13,TGTGCCAGCAGTTACTCCCATGGGACTGAAGCTTTCTTT,CASSYSHGTEAFF
TRBV6-1,TRBD1,TRBJ2-5,few,14,TGTGCCAGCAGGGGACAGGGGGCCCGCTGGACCCAGTACTTC,CASRGQGARWTQYF
TRBV27,TRBD2,TRBJ2-1,once,17,TGTGCCAGCACCTTCCTAGCGGGGGGGGCCTCCTACAATGAGCAGTTCTTC,CASTFLAGGASYNEQFF
TRBV7-2,NA,TRBJ2-3,NA,14,TGTGCCAGCAGCTTAAGGCGGACCACAGATACGCAGTATTTT,CASSLRRTTDTQYF
TRBV6-1,NA,TRBJ1-2,NA,15,TGTGCCAGCAGTGAAGATCAGGGGATGCTGTATGGCTACACCTTC,CASSEDQGMLYGYTF
TRBV28,NA,TRBJ1-2,many,15,TGTGCCAGCAGTACTCCGACAGAAGCGAACTATGGCTACACCTTC,CASSTPTEANYGYTF
TRBV10-3,NA,TRBJ1-4,NA,13,TGTGCCATCAGTGACATGGTTAATGAAAAACTGTTTTTT,CAISDMVNEKLFF
TRBV29-1,NA,TRBJ1-1,many,11,TGCAGCGTTGAAGGGTCTGACGGAGCTTTCTTT,CSVEGSDGAFF
TRBV6-1,NA,TRBJ1-5,many,15,TGTGCCAGCAACCACGGGACCGCGCGCAATCAGCCCCAGCATTTT,CASNHGTARNQPQHF
TRBV4-1,NA,TRBJ1-5,many,19,TGCGCCAGCAGCCATCGGGTGGGTCGGGGAGTATCGGGCAATCAGCCCCAGCATTTT,CASSHRVGRGVSGNQPQHF
TRBV6-1,TRBD1,TRBJ1-4,NA,13,TGTGCCAGGGGGGGACAGGTCAATGAAAAACTGTTTTTT,CARGGQVNEKLFF
TRBV6-2/TRBV6-3,TRBD1,TRBJ1-2,NA,15,TGTGCCAGCATCGCGGGGACAGGGGCAAACTATGGCTACACCTTC,CASIAGTGANYGYTF
TRBV12-3/TRBV12-4,NA,TRBJ2-7,many,13,TGTGCCAGCAGTTTATTCAGGGTAGACGAGCAGTACTTC,CASSLFRVDEQYF
TRBV12-3/TRBV12-4,TRBD1,TRBJ2-6,NA,12,TGTGCCAGCAGTTTAGGGACAGGGGATCCGACTTTC,CASSLGTGDPTF
TRBV20-1,NA,TRBJ2-7,NA,13,TGCAGTGCTAGAGATCGGGCACAGAGAGAGCAGTACTTC,CSARDRAQREQYF
TRBV2,TRBD1,TRBJ2-1,NA,16,TGTGCCAGCAGTACAGGACAGGGGGGGGGGTACAATGAGCAGTTCTTC,CASSTGQGGGYNEQFF
TRBV9,NA,TRBJ1-5,many,17,TGTGCCAGCAGCGGAGCAGTCGCTATGGACAGAAATCAGCCCCAGCATTTT,CASSGAVAMDRNQPQHF
TRBV7-8,TRBD2,TRBJ2-7,many,18,TGTGCCAGCAGCTTAGGGCTAGCGGGGCTCCCGGGGGGCTACGAGCAGTACTTC,CASSLGLAGLPGGYEQYF
TRBV28,TRBD1,TRBJ1-4,NA,15,TGTGCCAGCAGTTTATGGGACAGGGGAAGGGAAAAACTGTTTTTT,CASSLWDRGREKLFF
TRBV7-9,TRBD1,TRBJ1-2,NA,13,TGTGCCAGCAGCTTCCGACAGGGCCCCGGCTACACCTTC,CASSFRQGPGYTF
TRBV11-2,NA,TRBJ1-1,many,15,TGTGCCAGCAGCGAACTTCAGGGGAGTGACACTGAAGCTTTCTTT,CASSELQGSDTEAFF
TRBV10-3,NA,TRBJ2-1,NA,13,TGTGCCATCGACGGGGCAGGTTACAATGAGCAGTTCTTC,CAIDGAGYNEQFF
TRBV3-1,NA,TRBJ1-2,many,14,TGTGCCAGCAGCCAAGAAGGTCGCCTCTATGGCTACACCTTC,CASSQEGRLYGYTF
TRBV3-1,NA,TRBJ2-5,many,15,TGTGCCAGCAGCCAAGTAACAATAGGGGTTGAGACCCAGTACTTC,CASSQVTIGVETQYF
TRBV19,TRBD1,TRBJ2-3,few,13,TGTGCCAGCACAGGGGGCGGGACAGATACGCAGTATTTT,CASTGGGTDTQYF
TRBV6-1,TRBD1,TRBJ2-7,NA,13,TGTGCCAGCAGTCAGGGACAGGCATACGAGCAGTACTTC,CASSQGQAYEQYF
TRBV18,NA,TRBJ1-1,many,14,TGTGCCAGCTCACCAGAGGGCGTGAACACTGAAGCTTTCTTT,CASSPEGVNTEAFF
TRBV13,TRBD2,TRBJ2-7,few,13,TGTGCCAGCAGCTGGACTAGTTCCCACGAGCAGTACTTC,CASSWTSSHEQYF
TRBV11-2,NA,TRBJ1-6,many,12,TGTGCCAGCAGCCCCCCGGACATAGCCCTCCACTTT,CASSPPDIALHF